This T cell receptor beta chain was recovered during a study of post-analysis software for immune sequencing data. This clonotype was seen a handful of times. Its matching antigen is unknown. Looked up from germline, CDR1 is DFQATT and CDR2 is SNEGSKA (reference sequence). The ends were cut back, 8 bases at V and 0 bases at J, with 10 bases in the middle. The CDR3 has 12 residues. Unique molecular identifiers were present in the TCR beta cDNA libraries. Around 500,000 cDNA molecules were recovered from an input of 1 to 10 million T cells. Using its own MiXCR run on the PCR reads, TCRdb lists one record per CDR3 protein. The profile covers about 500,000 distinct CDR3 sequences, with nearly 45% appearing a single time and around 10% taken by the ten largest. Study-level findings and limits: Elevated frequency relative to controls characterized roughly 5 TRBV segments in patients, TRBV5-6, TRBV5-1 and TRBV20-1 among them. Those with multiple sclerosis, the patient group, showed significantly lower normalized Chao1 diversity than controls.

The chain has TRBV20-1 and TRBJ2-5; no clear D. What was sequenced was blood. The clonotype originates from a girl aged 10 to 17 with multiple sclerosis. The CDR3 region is CSKIQYQETQYF. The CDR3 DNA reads TGCAGTAAAATACAGTACCAAGAGACCCAGTACTTC.